This TCR beta chain was documented in a study of naive and memory T cell subsets. Germline lookup yields CDR1 MNHEY and CDR2 SVGAGI. Trimming pared 6 bases from V and 6 bases from J, leaving 6 bases between. The CDR3 contains 11 residues. Both TRBC1 and TRBC2 were covered by a beta constant-region primer of two equimolar oligonucleotides. Ligated cDNA was amplified by four rounds of PCR with nested alpha and beta constant-region primers and SP2. In TCRdb, the UMI-ligation and nested PCR reads were re-called with MiXCR into one record per CDR3 protein. The sample gives around 110,000 distinct CDR3 sequences, 35% to 40% of which show up once; 0.9% is in the top ten.

The receptor was isolated from a human donor in good health. This chain joins TRBV6-5 and TRBJ2-1; possibly TRBD2 for D (5 bases). Specimen: central memory CD4+ T cells from blood. CDR3 residues: CASREGNEQFF. The CDR3 region has the DNA TGTGCCAGCAGAGAGGGCAATGAGCAGTTCTTC.